Sequencing of this T cell receptor beta chain was carried out in a study of human T cells and chemical hapten exposure. About the study: Read at 6 days, the patch tests placed 0.01% DPC on the upper back.

This clonotype has just a few counts. Its specificity is not known. The CDR3 contains 15 residues. The germline V gene has CDR1 KGHSH and CDR2 LQKENI. Deletions cut 4 bases from V and 4 bases from J, with 14 bases between. TCRdb independently ran MiXCR on the RACE reads; one entry per CDR3 protein. The profile covers more than 70,000 distinct CDR3 sequences, with around 9.9% appearing a single time and 0.85% to 1.2% taken by the ten largest. Time point reported: patch test 3, about 24 weeks after DPC sensitization. Documented treatment: therapeutic diphenylcyclopropenone sensitization with weekly scalp DPC. It was unfractionated whole blood from which total RNA was extracted. Whole-study findings and limits: Compared to controls, expanded TCRs made significantly more large clusters of similar CDR3s.

The receptor comes from a woman younger than 45 with alopecia areata. Some clones in this sample may be carry-over from other donors' samples. The gene calls are TRBV18 and TRBJ1-3; a possible D gene is TRBD1 (5 bases). The material sequenced was whole blood, taken in connection with sensitization to the hapten diphenylcyclopropenone (DPC). The CDR3, as DNA: TGTGCCAGCTCACGAAGTACAGGTCCGGGAAACACCATATATTTT. Protein sequence: CASSRSTGPGNTIYF.